Listed below are T cell receptor beta chains from one sample, sequenced in a study of cytomegalovirus exposure and HLA in healthy donors. Using immunoSEQ multiplex PCR, the repertoire was profiled, and TCRdb retains in-frame clones only, with some absent. The top ten hold roughly 6% of the sample, which has around 50,000 clones, approximately 95% seen once. Sequenced material: PBMCs. All receptors come from a woman under 30 in good health and CMV-seronegative. CDR3s include the opening cysteine and the closing phenylalanine or tryptophan. D genes are given only for firm matches. Clone size, where shown, is once, few, many, or a class for clones that have expanded.

v_call	clone_size	j_call	d_call	cdr3_aa	cdr3_nt
TRBV27	-	TRBJ1-5	TRBD1	CASSPKTGSGFHQPQHF	TGTGCCAGCAGTCCAAAGACAGGGTCCGGATTTCATCAGCCCCAGCATTTT
TRBV5-4	-	TRBJ2-1	-	CASRGGAASSYNEQFF	TGTGCCAGCAGGGGGGGAGCGGCCAGCTCCTACAATGAGCAGTTCTTC
TRBV30	-	TRBJ1-5	TRBD1	CAWSEGQLNQPQHF	TGTGCCTGGAGTGAGGGACAGTTAAATCAGCCCCAGCATTTT
TRBV7-7	-	TRBJ2-3	-	CASSLGSADTQYF	TGTGCCAGCAGTTTAGGGTCGGCAGATACGCAGTATTTT
TRBV11-2	-	TRBJ2-3	-	CASSLVPGRPDTQYF	TGTGCCAGCAGCTTAGTTCCAGGGAGGCCAGATACGCAGTATTTT
TRBV5-4	-	TRBJ2-1	-	CASRLTLALYNEQFF	TGTGCCAGCAGGTTGACTCTAGCGCTCTACAATGAGCAGTTCTTC
TRBV7-9	-	TRBJ1-2	-	CASSFSYGYTF	TGTGCCAGCAGCTTCTCCTATGGCTACACCTTC
TRBV6-5	-	TRBJ1-3	-	CASSYSQGFSGNTIYF	TGTGCCAGCAGTTACTCTCAGGGGTTCTCTGGAAACACCATATATTTT
TRBV5-8	-	TRBJ1-6	-	CASSLVQGPNSPLHF	TGTGCCAGCAGCTTGGTACAGGGACCCAATTCACCCCTCCACTTT
TRBV9	-	TRBJ1-2	-	CASWTELYGYTF	TGTGCCAGTTGGACAGAACTCTATGGCTACACCTTC
TRBV6-1	-	TRBJ2-2	-	CASSPFRQTRELFF	TGTGCCAGCAGTCCGTTCCGACAGACCCGGGAGCTGTTTTTT
TRBV6-1	-	TRBJ2-7	-	CASSELGSRTYEQYF	TGTGCCAGCAGTGAATTAGGGAGCAGAACCTACGAGCAGTACTTC
TRBV21-1	once	TRBJ1-1	-	CASTTVNTEAFF	TGTGCCAGCACGACAGTGAACACTGAAGCTTTCTTT
TRBV9	-	TRBJ2-3	-	CASSVGTTTSTDTQYF	TGTGCCAGCAGCGTAGGGACTACTACTAGCACAGATACGCAGTATTTT
TRBV30	-	TRBJ1-2	-	CAWSVMTGAGYGYTF	TGTGCCTGGAGTGTGATGACAGGCGCTGGCTATGGCTACACCTTC
TRBV9	-	TRBJ1-2	TRBD1	CASSEEAWTGAANYGYTF	TGTGCCAGCAGCGAAGAGGCCTGGACAGGGGCCGCTAACTATGGCTACACCTTC
TRBV6-1	-	TRBJ1-5	-	CASTREPGGPQHF	TGTGCCAGCACCCGGGAGCCCGGAGGGCCCCAGCATTTT
TRBV2	-	TRBJ1-2	-	CASSAVAALYGYTF	TGTGCCAGCAGCGCAGTCGCCGCTCTCTATGGCTACACCTTC
TRBV29-1	once	TRBJ1-2	-	CSVQPRGAYGYTF	TGCAGCGTCCAACCCCGGGGGGCCTATGGCTACACCTTC
TRBV30	-	TRBJ1-4	-	CACVRGTNEKLFF	TGTGCCTGCGTCAGGGGAACTAATGAAAAACTGTTTTTT
TRBV5-6	-	TRBJ1-1	-	CASSFGRGANTEAFF	TGTGCCAGCAGCTTCGGTCGGGGGGCGAACACTGAAGCTTTCTTT
TRBV5-1	-	TRBJ1-4	-	CASSLGPGLTNEKLFF	TGCGCCAGCAGCTTGGGGCCAGGGCTAACTAATGAAAAACTGTTTTTT
TRBV7-8	-	TRBJ2-1	TRBD2	CASTSLAGSYNEQFF	TGTGCCAGCACCTCACTAGCGGGGTCCTACAATGAGCAGTTCTTC
TRBV19	-	TRBJ2-1	-	CASSPLRGSYNEQFF	TGTGCCAGTAGCCCGCTTAGGGGCTCCTACAATGAGCAGTTCTTC
TRBV7-9	-	TRBJ2-5	-	CASSPRQAETQYF	TGTGCCAGCAGCCCAAGACAGGCTGAGACCCAGTACTTC
TRBV5-8	-	TRBJ2-3	-	CASSLARQRFSTDTQYF	TGTGCCAGCAGCTTGGCGAGACAGCGATTTAGCACAGATACGCAGTATTTT
TRBV4-1	-	TRBJ2-1	TRBD2	CASSQDPTSGRAYDNEQFF	TGCGCCAGCAGCCAAGACCCAACTAGCGGGAGGGCCTATGACAATGAGCAGTTCTTC
TRBV5-1	-	TRBJ1-6	-	CASSLETGSSSYNSPLHF	TGCGCCAGCAGCTTGGAGACAGGATCAAGCTCCTATAATTCACCCCTCCACTTT
TRBV7-9	-	TRBJ1-4	TRBD1	CASSKRTGSSNEKLFF	TGTGCCAGCAGCAAACGGACAGGGTCGAGCAATGAAAAACTGTTTTTT
TRBV4-3	-	TRBJ1-1	-	CASSQVGGANTEAFF	TGCGCCAGCAGCCAAGTGGGGGGGGCGAACACTGAAGCTTTCTTT